This TCR beta chain was profiled in a study of cytomegalovirus exposure and HLA in healthy donors. Note on this clone: Its specificity is unknown.

Points from the study as a whole: According to an earlier analysis, most TCR beta V segments yielded productive rearrangements about 87% or about 30% of the time.

The germline gives CDR1 SGDLS, CDR2 YYNGEE. This CDR3 spans 14 amino acids. Trimming removed 3 bases from V and 9 bases from J; junction bases left unmatched: 7. Use of 60 Vbeta and 13 Jbeta primers characterized the PCR. Some clones are missing from TCRdb's copy, which holds only in-frame ones; the method was immunoSEQ multiplex PCR. The table lists about 98,000 clones, about four fifths of them singletons. Source material: PBMCs. The sequence was collected from a man between 18 and 35 years old in good health and CMV-seropositive. This chain connects TRBV9 to TRBJ2-1; TRBD2 matches 9 bases. For the CDR3, the DNA is TGTGCCAGCAGCGATACCGGGACTAGCTTTGAGCAGTTCTTC. Translating gives CASSDTGTSFEQFF. Full variable domain (missing parts from reference TRBV9 and TRBJ2-1): DSGVTQTPKHLITATGQRVTLRCSPRSGDLSVYWYQQSLDQGLQFLIQYYNGEERAKGNILERFSAQQFPDLHSELNLSSLELGDSALYFCASSDTGTSFEQFFGPGTRLTVL.